This TCR beta chain was recorded in a study of blood T cell repertoires in COVID-19 (dated by TCRdb to between 2020 and 2021). About the study as a whole: Collaborator samples came from the United States, Italy and Spain and covered acute and convalescent phases of COVID-19. Where available, HLA class I and class II types were taken from metadata supplied by the sample provider and were not determined by assay-based typing. Deeply sampled blood TCRbeta repertoires from subjects exposed to, actively infected with, or recovered from COVID-19 were included in the dataset. Samples were obtained from the ongoing ImmuneRACE study (first 160 participants) and from roughly 1,300 subjects provided by 6 global collaborators. The repertoires were released in a freely available public database intended as a resource for research on the immune response to SARS-CoV-2. A de-identified subject ID, COVID-19 status, age in years and sex were almost always included in the sample metadata. The prospective study material was composed of cDNA or gDNA derived from T cells, B-cell-depleted T cells, or PBMCs.

Summary of the overall study and its limitations: The amount of clinical and demographic metadata varied by source and participant and was provided uncurated.

Concerning this clone itself: What antigen it recognizes has not been identified. No per-base quality is available; no much larger clone lies one base away.

The collaborating institutions used their own protocols to collect whole blood in K2EDTA tubes. For TCRbeta analysis, collaborators shipped samples as frozen whole blood, isolated PBMCs, or DNA extracted from either of those sample types. The germline V end is reduced by 6 bases and the J end by 4 bases; junction bases left unmatched: 4. Per the germline V gene (reference sequence), LNHDA is the CDR1 and SQIVND is the CDR2. The CDR3 measures 14 amino acids from cysteine to phenylalanine. Here the CDR3 DNA is all that survives: 42 bases in frame from base 1. TCRbeta CDR3 regions were amplified from genomic DNA by means of the immunoSEQ Assay, a bias-controlled multiplex PCR. Per the original workflow: Nucleated cell counts per sample were estimated from amplification of reference gene primers within the assay. To quantify the absolute abundance of each unique TCRbeta CDR3 rearrangement, sequence reads were collapsed and filtered. For each sample, productive Simpson clonality was calculated by taking the square root of Simpson's diversity index across productive rearrangements. TCRdb stores this immuneACCESS table with in-frame sequences only. Part of the clones is absent; in the studies checked, under half of the shortfall reflects unresolved V genes, and no reason is known for the rest. V and J calls plus clone size are reproduced from that table; the DNA served to infer D and trimming. For this sample there are roughly 100,000 clones; about 64% appear just once. The ten largest clones represent 0.9% of the sample.

This chain joins TRBV19 to TRBJ2-2; 8 central bases correspond to TRBD1. The origin of this receptor is a human donor with acute or convalescent COVID-19. The donor label of this sample is uncertain. Sequencing used peripheral blood. The CDR3 protein is CASSRTGRTGELFF. The bases read TGTGCCAGTAGCAGGACAGGGCGCACCGGGGAGCTGTTTTTT.